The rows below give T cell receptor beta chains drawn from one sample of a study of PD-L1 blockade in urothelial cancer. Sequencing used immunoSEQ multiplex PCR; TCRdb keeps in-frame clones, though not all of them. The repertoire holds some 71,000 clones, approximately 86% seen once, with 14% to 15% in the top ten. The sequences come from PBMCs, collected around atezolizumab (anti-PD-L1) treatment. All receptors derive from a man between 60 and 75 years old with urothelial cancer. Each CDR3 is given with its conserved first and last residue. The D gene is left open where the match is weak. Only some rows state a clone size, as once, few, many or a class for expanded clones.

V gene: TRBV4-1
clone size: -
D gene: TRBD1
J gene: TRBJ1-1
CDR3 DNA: TGCGCCAGCAGCAGCGGACAGGGGGCGCGGACTGAAGCTTTCTTT
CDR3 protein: CASSSGQGARTEAFF

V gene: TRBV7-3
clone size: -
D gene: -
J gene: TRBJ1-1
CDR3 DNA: TGTGCCAGCAGCTTAAAGGGAGGCCTGAGAGCTTTCTTT
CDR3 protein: CASSLKGGLRAFF

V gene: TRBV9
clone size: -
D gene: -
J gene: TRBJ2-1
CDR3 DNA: TGTGCCAGCAGCCTCGGGGTTACCAGCTCCTACAATGAGCAGTTCTTC
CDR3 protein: CASSLGVTSSYNEQFF

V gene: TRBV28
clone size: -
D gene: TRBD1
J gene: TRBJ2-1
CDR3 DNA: TGTGCCAGCAGACCCTGGGACAGCTCCTACAATGAGCAGTTCTTC
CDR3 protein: CASRPWDSSYNEQFF

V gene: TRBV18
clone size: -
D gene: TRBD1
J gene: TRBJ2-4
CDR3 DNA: TGTGCCAGCTCACAAGACAGGGATGTGAACATTCAGTACTTC
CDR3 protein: CASSQDRDVNIQYF

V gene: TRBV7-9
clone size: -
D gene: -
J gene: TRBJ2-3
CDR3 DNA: TGTGCCAGCAGCGAGGACCAGGGAAGGTGGACAGATACGCAGTATTTT
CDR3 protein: CASSEDQGRWTDTQYF

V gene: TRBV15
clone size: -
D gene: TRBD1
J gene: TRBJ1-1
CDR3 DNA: TGTGCCACCAGCAGAGAAAGGACAGGGAGCACTGAAGCTTTCTTT
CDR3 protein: CATSRERTGSTEAFF

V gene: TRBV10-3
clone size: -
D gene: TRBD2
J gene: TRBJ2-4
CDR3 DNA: TGTGCCATCGGACCGGGACTAGCGGGGGGGCCCGACATTCAGTACTTC
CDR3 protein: CAIGPGLAGGPDIQYF

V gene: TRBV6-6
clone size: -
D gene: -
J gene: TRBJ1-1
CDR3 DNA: TGTGCCAGCAGTTACTCGACTACGAGCACTGAAGCTTTCTTT
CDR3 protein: CASSYSTTSTEAFF

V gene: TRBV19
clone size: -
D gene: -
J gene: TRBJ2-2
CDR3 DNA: TGTGCCAGTAGATGGGGAGCGAACACCGGGGAGCTGTTTTTT
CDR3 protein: CASRWGANTGELFF

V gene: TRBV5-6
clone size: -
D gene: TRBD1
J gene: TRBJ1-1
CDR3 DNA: TGTGCCAGCAGCTTCAGGGGGATCGGGACTGAAGCTTTCTTT
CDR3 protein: CASSFRGIGTEAFF

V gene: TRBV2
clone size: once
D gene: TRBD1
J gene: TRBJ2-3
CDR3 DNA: TGTGCCAGCAGTGGGTTGGGGACAGGGAACACAGATACGCAGTATTTT
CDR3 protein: CASSGLGTGNTDTQYF

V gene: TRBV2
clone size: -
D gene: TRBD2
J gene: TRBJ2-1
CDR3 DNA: TGTGCCAGGCAGGGACTAGCGGGGGCCAATGAGCAGTTCTTC
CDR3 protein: CARQGLAGANEQFF

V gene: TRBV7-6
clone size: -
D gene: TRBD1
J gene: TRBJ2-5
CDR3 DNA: TGTGCCAGCAGGGACAGGGGGCTCTCGGGAGAGACCCAGTACTTC
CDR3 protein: CASRDRGLSGETQYF

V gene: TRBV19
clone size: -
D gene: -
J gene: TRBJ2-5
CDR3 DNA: TGTGCCAGTAGTATAGGAGTCCCGGGTGCCCAGTACTTC
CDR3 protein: CASSIGVPGAQYF

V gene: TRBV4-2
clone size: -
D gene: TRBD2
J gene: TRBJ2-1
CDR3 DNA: TGTGCCAGCAGCCGGACTAGCGGGGGCTACAATGAGCAGTTCTTC
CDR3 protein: CASSRTSGGYNEQFF

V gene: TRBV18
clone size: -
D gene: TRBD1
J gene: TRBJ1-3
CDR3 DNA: TGTGCCAGCTCACCACTGGGACAGCCACACTCTGGAAACACCATATATTTT
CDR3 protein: CASSPLGQPHSGNTIYF

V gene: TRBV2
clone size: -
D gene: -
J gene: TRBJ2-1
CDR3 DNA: TGTGCCAGCAGTGAATTAGCTGCTGGTTACAATGAGCAGTTCTTC
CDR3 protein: CASSELAAGYNEQFF

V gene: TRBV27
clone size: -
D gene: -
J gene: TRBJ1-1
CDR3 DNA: TGTGCCAGCAGTTCGGGTGGTGAAGCTTTCTTT
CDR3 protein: CASSSGGEAFF

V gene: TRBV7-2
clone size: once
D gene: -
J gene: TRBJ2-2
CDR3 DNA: TGTGCCAGCAGCAATACCGGGACAACTAACACCGGGGAGCTGTTTTTT
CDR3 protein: CASSNTGTTNTGELFF

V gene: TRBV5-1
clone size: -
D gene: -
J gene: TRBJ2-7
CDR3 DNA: TGCGCCAGCAGATACGAGGGCGGCGAGCAGTACTTC
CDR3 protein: CASRYEGGEQYF

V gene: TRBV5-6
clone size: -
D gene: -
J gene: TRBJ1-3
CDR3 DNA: TGTGCCAGCAGCTCCGATACAGGAAGCTCTGGAAACACCATATATTTT
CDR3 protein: CASSSDTGSSGNTIYF

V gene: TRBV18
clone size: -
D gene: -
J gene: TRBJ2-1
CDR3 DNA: TGTGCCAGCTCACCAAGGACAGAGTACAATGAGCAGTTCTTC
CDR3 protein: CASSPRTEYNEQFF

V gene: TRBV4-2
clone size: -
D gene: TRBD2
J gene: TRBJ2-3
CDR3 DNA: TGTGCCAGCAGCCCAGGAGCGGGGGCCCTAGATACGCAGTATTTT
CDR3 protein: CASSPGAGALDTQYF

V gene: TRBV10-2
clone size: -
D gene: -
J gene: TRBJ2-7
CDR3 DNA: TGCGCCAGCCGGGGGGCCATCTCCTACGAGCAGTACTTC
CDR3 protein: CASRGAISYEQYF

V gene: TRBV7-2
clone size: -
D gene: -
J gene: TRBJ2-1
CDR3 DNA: TGTGCCAGCAGCTTAGTAGCGGACTCCTACAATGAGCAGTTCTTC
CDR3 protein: CASSLVADSYNEQFF